This entry lists 22 T cell receptor beta chains sequenced from one sample in a study of blood T cell repertoires in COVID-19. This table comes from immunoSEQ multiplex PCR, and its TCRdb copy is limited to in-frame clones, with some not included. The sample lists about 110,000 clones, around 89% seen once, with approximately 31% in the top ten. The specimen sequenced was peripheral blood. Source of these receptors: a woman aged 80 or over with acute or convalescent COVID-19.

This chain links TRBV29-1 with TRBJ1-2, with 9 bases matching TRBD1. The germline V gene has CDR1 SQVTM and CDR2 ANQGSEA. This CDR3 contains 15 residues. J gave up 5 bases and V 0 bases, and 7 bases lay outside the gene matches. The CDR3 loop reads CSVEDWGQGGYGYTF. The CDR3 bases are TGCAGCGTTGAAGATTGGGGACAGGGCGGGTATGGCTACACCTTC.

The chain is built from TRBV12-1 and TRBJ1-1; the table calls TRBD1, which could not be checked here. TRBV12-1 is flagged as a pseudogene. This CDR3 has 16 residues. DNA for the CDR3: TGTGCCAGCAGCTTTGCTGTGGGACAGGTGAACACTGAAGCTTTCTTT. The encoded protein is CASSFAVGQVNTEAFF.

The count of this clone is one. This CDR3 is CASSIARTANYNSPLHF. The CDR3 DNA sequence: TGTGCCAGTAGTATAGCAAGGACAGCCAACTATAATTCACCCCTCCACTTT. V usage is TRBV19 and J usage is TRBJ1-6, with a possible D match to TRBD1 (6 bases). CDR1 LNHDA and CDR2 SQIVND come from the germline V gene (reference sequence). Between the trimmed V and J ends, which lost 1 base and 3 bases, there was a span of 13 bases. This CDR3 is 17 amino acids long.

The chain combines TRBV7-2 with TRBJ1-2; TRBD1 matches at 12 bases. This CDR3 contains 15 residues. Germline CDR1 and CDR2: SGHTA and FQGNSA. The V segment lost 8 bases and the J segment 7 bases; nucleotides outside the gene matches: 11. The CDR3 bases are TGTGCCAGCTCGCTGCCGGGACAGGGGGCTGCTGGCTACACCTTC. It specifies CASSLPGQGAAGYTF.

This rearrangement joins TRBV19 to TRBJ2-7; 10 bases line up with TRBD1. The CDR3 contains 15 residues. V shed 7 bases, J shed 4 bases, and the junction held 10 bases outside the gene matches. Germline V CDR1 and CDR2: LNHDA, SQIVND (reference sequence). As DNA, the CDR3 is TGTGCCAGTACCGAGACGGGACAGGGGAGGTACGAGCAGTACTTC. The encoded protein is CASTETGQGRYEQYF. Full variable domain (outside the CDR3, taken from reference TRBV19 and TRBJ2-7): DGGITQSPKYLFRKEGQNVTLSCEQNLNHDAMYWYRQDPGQGLRLIYYSQIVNDFQKGDIAEGYSVSREKKESFPLTVTSAQKNPTAFYLCASTETGQGRYEQYFGPGTRLTVT.

The V gene is TRBV28, the J gene TRBJ2-3, with TRBD2 identical over 7 bases. Germline CDR1 reads MDHEN; CDR2 reads SYDVKM. Trimming at V came to 6 bases and at J to 0 bases, leaving 9 bases not matched to a gene. The CDR3 runs to 16 residues. CDR3 nucleotides: TGTGCCAGCAGGAGGGGCCTAGCGGCGAGCACAGATACGCAGTATTTT. Its protein product is CASRRGLAASTDTQYF.

This rearrangement joins TRBV5-4 to TRBJ2-7; the D gene is possibly TRBD1 (6 bases). Per the germline V gene, CDR1 is SGHNT and CDR2 is YYREEE (reference sequence). There are 15 residues in the CDR3. V was shortened by 0 bases and J by 4 bases, with 14 bases between the two germline ends. The CDR3 nucleotides are TGTGCCAGCAGCTTGGTCGGGCAGGGACAATACGAGCAGTACTTC. Its translation is CASSLVGQGQYEQYF.

V is TRBV7-2 and J is TRBJ1-3; the D gene is possibly TRBD1 (5 bases). The CDR3 runs to 14 residues. The germline V gene encodes CDR1 SGHTA and CDR2 FQGNSA. Trimming shortened V by 5 bases and J by 1 base, and 9 bases separated the two germline ends. This CDR3 is CASSPQESGNTIYF. CDR3 sequence (DNA): TGTGCCAGCAGCCCACAGGAGTCTGGAAACACCATATATTTT.

This rearrangement joins TRBV27 to TRBJ2-3; 7 positions match TRBD1. V dropped 6 bases and J dropped 0; count of bases not matched to a gene: 21. Germline V CDR1 and CDR2: MNHEY, SMNVEV (reference sequence). The CDR3 sequence is 20 residues long. In DNA form, the CDR3 reads TGTGCCAGCAGCCTTATACTACGACAGGGTCGAATGACTAGCACAGATACGCAGTATTTT. Translation gives CASSLILRQGRMTSTDTQYF.

This sequence joins TRBV27 and TRBJ2-7; 8 bases agree with TRBD2. Germline CDR1 MNHEY, CDR2 SMNVEV (reference sequence). The CDR3 is 14 residues long. Germline trimming cut 4 bases from V and 1 base from J; bases unmatched to any gene: 3. The CDR3 nucleotides are TGTGCCAGCAGTTCCGGGACTAGTTCCTACGAGCAGTACTTC. It translates to CASSSGTSSYEQYF.

This clone has just one count. This CDR3 is CATSAVGQGGETQYF. The CDR3 nucleotides are TGTGCCACCAGTGCCGTTGGACAGGGCGGTGAGACCCAGTACTTC. The V gene is TRBV24-1, the J gene TRBJ2-5; 8 bases are shared with TRBD1. V lost 5 bases, J lost 5 bases, and 9 bases stayed unmatched. The CDR3 spans 15 residues. CDR1 KGHDR and CDR2 SFDVKD come from the germline V gene.

This clone was seen once. The rearrangement joins TRBV9 to TRBJ2-1, with a possible D match to TRBD1 (6 bases). V lost 3 bases and J lost 4, with 14 bases in between. CDR1 is SGDLS and CDR2 is YYNGEE in the germline V gene. The CDR3 length is 15 residues. The CDR3 region has the DNA TGTGCCAGCAGCGAGGCAGGGGTGGAATACAATGAGCAGTTCTTC. It translates to CASSEAGVEYNEQFF.

V gene TRBV19 combines with J gene TRBJ1-5, with TRBD1 as a possible D gene (5 bases). Trimming took 7 bases from V and 0 from J, leaving 16 bases between them. The CDR3 is 16 residues long. Germline CDR1 reads LNHDA; CDR2 reads SQIVND (reference sequence). CDR3 region: CASTPGRVYSNQPQHF. The CDR3 nucleotides read TGTGCCAGTACCCCGGGCAGGGTCTATAGCAATCAGCCCCAGCATTTT.

The CDR3 loop is CASSLAGELVLSGANVLTF. CDR3 DNA: TGTGCCAGCAGCTTAGCAGGGGAACTAGTCTTGTCTGGGGCCAACGTCCTGACTTTC. V gene TRBV11-2 combines with J gene TRBJ2-6; a possible D gene is TRBD1 (6 bases). Germline lookup yields CDR1 SGHAT and CDR2 FQNNGV. Deletions cut 1 base from V and 1 base from J, with 17 bases between. The CDR3 extends over 19 amino acids. Full variable domain (remainder filled in from reference TRBV11-2 and TRBJ2-6): EAGVAQSPRYKIIEKRQSVAFWCNPISGHATLYWYQQILGQGPKLLIQFQNNGVVDDSQLPKDRFSAERLKGVDSTLKIQPAKLEDSAVYLCASSLAGELVLSGANVLTFGAGSRLTVL.

The CDR3 DNA sequence: TGTGCCAGCAGCCTGGGACAGGGTCTGACCGGCTACACCTTC. Protein sequence: CASSLGQGLTGYTF. The chain uses TRBV5-4 and TRBJ1-2; the match to TRBD1 covers 9 bases. The CDR3 has 14 amino acids. V shed 4 bases, J shed 8 bases, and the junction held 9 bases outside the gene matches. Germline V gene lookup returns CDR1 SGHNT and CDR2 YYREEE (reference sequence).

The V gene is TRBV9, the J gene TRBJ1-4; D perhaps matches TRBD1 (5 bases). This CDR3 is built from 15 residues. The germline gives CDR1 SGDLS, CDR2 YYNGEE. V lost 0 bases and J 3 bases, leaving 9 bases between the germline ends. CDR3 protein: CASSVDWGANEKLFF. The CDR3 DNA reads TGTGCCAGCAGCGTAGATTGGGGGGCTAATGAAAAACTGTTTTTT.

The chain links TRBV13 to TRBJ2-7, with a possible D match to TRBD2 (5 bases). The CDR3 covers 11 residues. Germline assignment: CDR1 PRHDT and CDR2 FYEKMQ (reference sequence). V was shortened by 6 bases and J by 6 bases, with 9 bases between the two germline ends. CDR3 sequence: CASSSGFEQYF. For the CDR3, the DNA is TGTGCCAGCAGTTCGGGGTTCGAGCAGTACTTC.

V gene TRBV11-1 combines with J gene TRBJ2-2; D perhaps matches TRBD1 (5 bases). CDR3 length: 15 residues. The germline V and J ends were trimmed by 3 bases and 1 base, with 9 bases remaining between them. Germline CDR1 is SGHAT and CDR2 is FQDESV (reference sequence). This chain's CDR3 is CASSFFDRNTGELFF. DNA of the CDR3: TGTGCCAGCAGCTTTTTTGACAGGAACACCGGGGAGCTGTTTTTT.

This sequence joins TRBV6-2 or TRBV6-3 and TRBJ2-1, with 10 bases lining up with TRBD1. The CDR3 sequence is 14 residues long. Looked up from germline, CDR1 is MNHEY and CDR2 is SVGEGT. Trimming at V came to 6 bases and at J to 13 bases, leaving 12 bases not matched to a gene. CDR3 coding DNA: TGTGCCAGCAGCCGAGTATTGAGGACAGGGGGTCAGTTCTTC. This gives the protein CASSRVLRTGGQFF.

This chain connects TRBV5-4 to TRBJ1-2, with D possibly TRBD1 on 5 matching bases. V was clipped by 1 base and J by 5 bases, with 12 bases between them. This CDR3 region has 14 residues. CDR1 SGHNT and CDR2 YYREEE come from the germline V gene (reference sequence). The CDR3 sequence is CASSLTGDPYGYTF. CDR3 sequence (DNA): TGTGCCAGCAGCTTGACAGGCGACCCTTATGGCTACACCTTC.

This chain connects TRBV11-2 to TRBJ1-1; D is unclear. From germline, CDR1 is SGHAT and CDR2 FQNNGV. The V end was cut by 1 base, the J end by 1 base, with 7 bases between. This CDR3 has 14 residues. For the CDR3, the DNA is TGTGCCAGCAGCTTAGCACAGAAGAACACTGAAGCTTTCTTT. Amino acid sequence: CASSLAQKNTEAFF. The full variable domain, with the rest looked up from reference TRBV11-2 and TRBJ1-1, is EAGVAQSPRYKIIEKRQSVAFWCNPISGHATLYWYQQILGQGPKLLIQFQNNGVVDDSQLPKDRFSAERLKGVDSTLKIQPAKLEDSAVYLCASSLAQKNTEAFFGQGTRLTVV.

Note on this clone: This CDR3 is also generated by other DNA sequences in the sample. This chain uses TRBV10-3 with TRBJ1-2; 7 bases align to TRBD1. V shed 4 bases, J shed 4 bases, and the junction held 3 bases outside the gene matches. CDR1 ENHRY and CDR2 SYGVKD come from the germline V gene. The length of the CDR3 is 13 residues. The CDR3 nucleotides read TGTGCCATCAGTGCAGGACAGGCCTATGGCTACACCTTC. This encodes CAISAGQAYGYTF.